The T cell receptor (beta chain) under discussion was sequenced for a study of cytomegalovirus exposure and HLA in healthy donors. In the study overall: Researchers found that around 80% of over 350 genotyped donors fell within the Caucasian-associated ancestry cluster.

PCR involved 60 Vbeta and 13 Jbeta primers. Generated by immunoSEQ multiplex PCR, the TCRdb table keeps only in-frame clones and is missing some. The sample yields 95,000 to 150,000 clones, 80% seen once. J was trimmed by 4 bases and V by 6 bases; bases with no gene match: 5. The CDR3 extends over 14 amino acids. Germline V gives CDR1 SGHRS, CDR2 YFSETQ. The chain has TRBV5-1 and TRBJ2-3, with 10 bases aligning to TRBD2. The clonotype comes from a man aged 25-45 years in good health and CMV-seropositive. What was sequenced was PBMCs. CDR3 bases: TGCGCCAGCATCCCGGGACTAGCGTCAGATACGCAGTATTTT. Its protein product is CASIPGLASDTQYF. The full variable domain, rest sourced from reference TRBV5-1 and TRBJ2-3, is KAGVTQTPRYLIKTRGQQVTLSCSPISGHRSVSWYQQTPGQGLQFLFEYFSETQRNKGNFPGRFSGRQFSNSRSEMNVSTLELGDSALYLCASIPGLASDTQYFGPGTRLTVL.